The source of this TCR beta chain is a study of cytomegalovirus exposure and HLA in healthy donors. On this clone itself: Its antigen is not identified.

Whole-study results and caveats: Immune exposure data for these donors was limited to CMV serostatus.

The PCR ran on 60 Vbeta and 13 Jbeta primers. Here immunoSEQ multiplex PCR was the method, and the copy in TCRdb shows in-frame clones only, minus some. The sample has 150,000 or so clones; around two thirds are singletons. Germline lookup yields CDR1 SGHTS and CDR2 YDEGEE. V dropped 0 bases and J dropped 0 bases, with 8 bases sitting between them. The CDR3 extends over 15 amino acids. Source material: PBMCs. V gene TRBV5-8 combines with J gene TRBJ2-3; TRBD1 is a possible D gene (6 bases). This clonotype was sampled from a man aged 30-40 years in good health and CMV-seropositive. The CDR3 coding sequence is TGTGCCAGCAGCTTGGCTACAGGGAGCACAGATACGCAGTATTTT. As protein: CASSLATGSTDTQYF.